This T cell receptor (beta chain) was recorded in a study of T cell repertoires in cytomegalovirus infection. Looked up from germline, CDR1 is SGHAT and CDR2 is FQDESV (reference sequence). V was pared by 5 bases and J by 5 bases, with 11 bases of the junction left unmatched. This CDR3 region has 17 residues. As regards this clonotype: Its matching antigen is unknown.

From the reads, TCRdb called clonotypes with MiXCR, one entry per CDR3 protein. Among around 78,000 distinct CDR3 sequences, 35% to 45% were seen once, and the ten largest hold over 90%. Study outcomes and limitations: The ex vivo response showed dominance by HLA-C-restricted CMV-specific TCR beta clonotypes.

The V gene is TRBV11-1, the J gene TRBJ2-2; TRBD2 agrees at 10 bases. Sequences were derived from CD8+ T cells from cultured PBMCs, sampled from culture after CMV antigen stimulation. This clonotype was sampled from a human donor in good health (CMV status not recorded). Some clones in this sample may be carry-over from other donors' samples. CDR3 bases: TGTGCCAGCAGCCCGTCGACTAGCGGGTTCAGAACCGGGGAGCTGTTTTTT. It yields the protein CASSPSTSGFRTGELFF.